This TCR beta chain appears in the sequencing data of a study of shared clonotypes between healthy human individuals. This CDR3 has 14 amino acids. CDR1 and CDR2 from the germline V gene are SGDLS and YYNGEE. After removal of 3 bases from V and 3 bases from J, the junction contained 3 bases not matched to a gene. Terminally differentiated effector memory CD45RA+ cells were excluded by CCR7 positive selection of CD45RO-negative cells. Within Nashville, Tennessee resided all donors, each a Caucasian adult. Investigators spread the genomic DNA of each subset evenly over several immunoSEQ plates. Produced via immunoSEQ multiplex PCR; TCRdb's table is partial and in-frame only. The table records millions of clones, more than 85% of them present only once. Concerning this clone: Other DNA sequences in this specimen translate into the identical CDR3.

The TCR was taken from a man between 18 and 29 years old in good health. Some clones in this sample may be carry-over from other donors' samples. V is TRBV9 and J is TRBJ2-7; TRBD1 agrees at 10 bases. The specimen sequenced was naive CD8+ T cells from PBMCs. The CDR3 DNA sequence: TGTGCCAGCAGCGAAGGGACAGGGGACTACGAGCAGTACTTC. This codes for CASSEGTGDYEQYF.